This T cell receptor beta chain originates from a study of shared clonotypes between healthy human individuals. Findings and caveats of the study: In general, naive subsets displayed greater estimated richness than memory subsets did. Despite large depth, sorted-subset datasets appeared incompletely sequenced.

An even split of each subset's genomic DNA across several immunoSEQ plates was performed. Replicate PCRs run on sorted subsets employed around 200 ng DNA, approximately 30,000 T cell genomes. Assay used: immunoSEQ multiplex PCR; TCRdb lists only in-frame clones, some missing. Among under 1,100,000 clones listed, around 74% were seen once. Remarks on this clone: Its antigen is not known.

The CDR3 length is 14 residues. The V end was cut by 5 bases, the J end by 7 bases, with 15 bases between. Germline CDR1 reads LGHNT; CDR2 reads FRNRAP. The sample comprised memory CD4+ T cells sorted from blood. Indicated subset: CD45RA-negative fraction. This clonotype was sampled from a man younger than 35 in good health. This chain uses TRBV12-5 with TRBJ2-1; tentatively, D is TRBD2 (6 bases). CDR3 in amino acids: CASGTPTRRNEQFF. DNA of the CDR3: TGTGCTAGTGGTACCCCGACTAGAAGAAATGAGCAGTTCTTC. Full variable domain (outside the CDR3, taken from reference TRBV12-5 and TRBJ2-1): DARVTQTPRHKVTEMGQEVTMRCQPILGHNTVFWYRQTMMQGLELLAYFRNRAPLDDSGMPKDRFSAEMPDATLATLKIQPSEPRDSAVYFCASGTPTRRNEQFFGPGTRLTVL.